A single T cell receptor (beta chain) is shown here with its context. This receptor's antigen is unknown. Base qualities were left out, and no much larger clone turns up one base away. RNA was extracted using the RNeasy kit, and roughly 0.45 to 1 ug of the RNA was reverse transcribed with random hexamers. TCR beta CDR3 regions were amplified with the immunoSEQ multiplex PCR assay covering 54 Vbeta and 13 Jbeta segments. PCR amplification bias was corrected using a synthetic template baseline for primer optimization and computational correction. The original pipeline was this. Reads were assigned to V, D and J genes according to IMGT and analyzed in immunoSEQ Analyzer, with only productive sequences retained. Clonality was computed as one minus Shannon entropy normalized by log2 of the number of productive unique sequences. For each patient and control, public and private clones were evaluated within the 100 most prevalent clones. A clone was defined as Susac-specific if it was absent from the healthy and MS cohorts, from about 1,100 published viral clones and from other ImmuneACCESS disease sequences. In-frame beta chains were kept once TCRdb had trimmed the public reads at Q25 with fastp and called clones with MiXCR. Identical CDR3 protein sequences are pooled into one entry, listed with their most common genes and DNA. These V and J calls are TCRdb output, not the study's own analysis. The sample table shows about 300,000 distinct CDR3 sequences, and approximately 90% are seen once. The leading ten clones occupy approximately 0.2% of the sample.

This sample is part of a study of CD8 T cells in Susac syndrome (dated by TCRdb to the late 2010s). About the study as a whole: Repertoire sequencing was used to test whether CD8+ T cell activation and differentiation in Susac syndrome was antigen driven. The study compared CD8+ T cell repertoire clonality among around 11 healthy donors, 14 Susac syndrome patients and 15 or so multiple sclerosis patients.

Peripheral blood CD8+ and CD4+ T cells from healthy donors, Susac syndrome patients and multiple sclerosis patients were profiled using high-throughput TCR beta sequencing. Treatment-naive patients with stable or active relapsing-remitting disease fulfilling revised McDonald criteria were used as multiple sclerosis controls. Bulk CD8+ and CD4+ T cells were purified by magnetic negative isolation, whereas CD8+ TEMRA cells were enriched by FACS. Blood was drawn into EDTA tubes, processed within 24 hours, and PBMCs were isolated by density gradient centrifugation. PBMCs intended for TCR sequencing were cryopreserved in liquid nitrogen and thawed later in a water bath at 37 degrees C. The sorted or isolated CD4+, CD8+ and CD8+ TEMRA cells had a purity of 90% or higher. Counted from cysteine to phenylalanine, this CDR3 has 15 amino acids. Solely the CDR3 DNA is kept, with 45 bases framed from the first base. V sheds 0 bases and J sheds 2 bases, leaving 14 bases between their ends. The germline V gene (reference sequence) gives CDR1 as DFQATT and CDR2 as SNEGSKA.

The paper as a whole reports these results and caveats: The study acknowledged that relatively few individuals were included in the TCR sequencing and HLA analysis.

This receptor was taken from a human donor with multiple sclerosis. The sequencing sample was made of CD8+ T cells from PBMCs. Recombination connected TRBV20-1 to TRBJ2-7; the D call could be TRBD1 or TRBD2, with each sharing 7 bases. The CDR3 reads CSARDNQGGTYEQYF. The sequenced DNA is TGCAGTGCTAGAGATAACCAGGGGGGGACCTACGAGCAGTACTTC.